This T cell receptor (beta chain) was sequenced for a study of human T cells and chemical hapten exposure. TCRdb ran MiXCR on the RACE reads and lists one entry per CDR3 protein. The sample consists of some 80,000 distinct CDR3 sequences, about 10% of them appearing once. Germline lookup yields CDR1 MDHEN and CDR2 SYDVKM. V trimming: 1 base; J trimming: 5 bases; junction bases outside the gene matches: 4. CDR3 length: 16 amino acids. This clonotype turned up a few times. As to time point: patch test 1, 2 weeks after DPC sensitization. Described treatment: therapeutic diphenylcyclopropenone sensitization with weekly scalp DPC.

The sequence was obtained from a woman in her fifties or sixties with alopecia areata. Some clones in this sample may be carry-over from other donors' samples. This chain links TRBV28 with TRBJ2-1; 11 bases map to TRBD1. The starting material was whole blood, obtained in connection with sensitization to the hapten diphenylcyclopropenone (DPC). CDR3 amino acids: CASSLSGQGVDNEQFF. CDR3 coding DNA: TGTGCCAGCAGTTTATCGGGACAGGGGGTCGACAATGAGCAGTTCTTC.